What follows are 26 T cell receptor beta chains derived from one specimen sequenced in a study of early T cells in non-severe SARS-CoV-2 infection. MiXCR, run by TCRdb on the 5' RACE reads, gives a single entry per CDR3 protein. The sample includes about 56,000 distinct CDR3 sequences, roughly 10% seen only once; the top ten take approximately 6.5%. Sample: whole blood. These receptors were taken from an adult who was a healthcare worker with PCR-confirmed SARS-CoV-2 infection or an uninfected control (not recorded which).

In its sample, this clonotype was seen a few times. This rearrangement joins TRBV5-8 to TRBJ2-5; TRBD2 might be the D (5 bases). The CDR3 sequence is 14 residues long. CDR1 is SGHTS and CDR2 is YDEGEE in the germline V gene. Trimming left V 0 bases short and J 5 bases short, with 11 bases between. In DNA, the CDR3 is TGTGCCAGCAGCTTGGAGGACTCATTGGAGACCCAGTACTTC. This gives the protein CASSLEDSLETQYF.

The rearrangement joins TRBV14 to TRBJ2-7; D is possibly TRBD1 (5 bases). The CDR3 loop spans 14 amino acids. V was trimmed by 1 base and J by 5 bases, leaving 12 bases between them. The germline CDR1 and CDR2 sequences are SGHDN and FVKESK. The CDR3 protein is CASSQAKGLNEQYF. As DNA, the CDR3 is TGTGCCAGCAGCCAAGCTAAGGGGCTAAACGAGCAGTACTTC. Looking up the rest from reference TRBV14 and TRBJ2-7 gives the full variable domain: EAGVTQFPSHSVIEKGQTVTLRCDPISGHDNLYWYRRVMGKEIKFLLHFVKESKQDESGMPNNRFLAERTGGTYSTLKVQPAELEDSGVYFCASSQAKGLNEQYFGPGTRLTVT.

In its sample, this clonotype was seen many times. The chain carries TRBV12-3 or TRBV12-4 and TRBJ2-4, with 10 bases matching TRBD1. Unmatched junction bases numbered 15, after V lost 1 base and J lost 0 bases. The CDR3 has 21 residues. For the CDR3, the DNA is TGTGCCAGCAGTTTAGATCGTGGGGGGACAGGGGACTCCCTAGCCAAAAACATTCAGTACTTC. Translated, it gives CASSLDRGGTGDSLAKNIQYF.

This clonotype was counted at least ten times. The CDR3 DNA reads as TGTGCCAGCAGCGCGAGCGTCGGGACACCATATCAGCCCCAGCATTTT. Translated, it gives CASSASVGTPYQPQHF. The chain carries TRBV7-6 and TRBJ1-5, with a possible D match to TRBD1 (6 bases). Germline lookup yields CDR1 SGHVS and CDR2 FNYEAQ. Trimming stripped 5 bases from V and 5 bases from J, with 19 bases between. The CDR3 loop spans 16 amino acids.

This clonotype was seen many times. The chain has TRBV5-6 and TRBJ1-2; D not resolved. CDR3 size: 14 residues. V was pared by 0 bases and J by 3 bases, with 9 bases between. Germline CDR1 and CDR2: SGHDT and YYEEEE. CDR3 sequence: CASSLEFTDYGYTF. The CDR3 DNA sequence: TGTGCCAGCAGCTTGGAATTTACGGACTATGGCTACACCTTC.

This clonotype was counted between two and nine times. The chain carries TRBV20-1 and TRBJ2-7; no reliable D call. The CDR3 totals 10 residues. V lost 8 bases and J lost 6, with 11 bases in between. CDR1 and CDR2 (germline): DFQATT, SNEGSKA (reference sequence). Written as DNA, the CDR3 is TGCAGTTCTTCAGGCTCCGAGCAGTACTTC. Translation: CSSSGSEQYF.

V usage is TRBV20-1 and J usage is TRBJ2-5; D ambiguous. The CDR3 spans 12 residues. Per germline, CDR1 DFQATT and CDR2 SNEGSKA (reference sequence). Between the trimmed V and J ends, which lost 1 base and 4 bases, there was a span of 7 bases. Here the CDR3 reads CSARVSRETQYF. The CDR3 nucleotides read TGCAGTGCTAGAGTGTCACGAGAGACCCAGTACTTC.

At least ten counts were recorded for this clonotype. The chain links TRBV24-1 to TRBJ2-1; TRBD2 might be the D (6 bases). The V end lost 9 bases, the J end lost 1 base, and 12 bases lay between the germline ends. Looked up from germline, CDR1 is KGHDR and CDR2 is SFDVKD. The CDR3 sequence is 14 residues long. The CDR3 loop is CATGSGFSYNEQFF. The CDR3 DNA is TGTGCCACCGGGAGCGGGTTTTCCTACAATGAGCAGTTCTTC.

This clonotype has ten or more counts. CDR3 amino acids: CASSLHTEAFF. CDR3 nucleotides: TGTGCCAGCAGTCTGCACACTGAAGCTTTCTTT. This chain joins TRBV12-3 or TRBV12-4 and TRBJ1-1; D uncertain. The CDR3 consists of 11 residues. V was shortened by 5 bases and J by 3 bases, with 4 bases between the two germline ends.

This clonotype has only a few counts. The chain uses TRBV20-1 and TRBJ2-7; 7 bases agree with TRBD2. CDR3 length equals 14 residues. CDR1 is DFQATT and CDR2 is SNEGSKA in the germline V gene (reference sequence). The V and J ends lost 0 bases and 6 bases, in that order; junction bases with no gene match: 8. The CDR3 loop reads CSARDRREMREQYF. The CDR3 DNA reads as TGCAGTGCTAGAGATCGGCGGGAGATGCGCGAGCAGTACTTC.

Many counts were recorded for this clonotype. CDR3 loop: CASSHGAPPREQYF. CDR3 nucleotides: TGTGCCAGCAGTCACGGCGCGCCCCCCCGCGAGCAGTACTTC. V and J are TRBV7-6 and TRBJ2-7; D uncertain. CDR3 length: 14 amino acids. Trimming cost V 6 bases and J 6 bases, with 18 bases left between them. Germline values: CDR1 SGHVS, CDR2 FNYEAQ.

This clonotype came up many times. The chain recombines TRBV7-6 with TRBJ1-1; TRBD1 agrees at 10 bases. Trimming took 1 base from V and 3 from J; bases not matched to a gene: 11. The CDR3 totals 18 residues. Per germline, CDR1 SGHVS and CDR2 FNYEAQ. CDR3 in amino acids: CASSLDGTGEEGDTEAFF. The CDR3 nucleotides read TGTGCCAGCAGCTTAGACGGGACAGGGGAGGAAGGGGACACTGAAGCTTTCTTT.

This clonotype was seen at least ten times. CDR3 DNA: TGTGCCAGCAGCCAAGACGGGGAGACCCAGTACTTC. Its protein is CASSQDGETQYF. The rearrangement joins TRBV3-1 to TRBJ2-5; D remains unclear. V was pared by 0 bases and J by 5 bases, with 4 bases between. The CDR3 consists of 12 residues. CDR1 LGHDT and CDR2 YNNKEL come from the germline V gene (reference sequence).

The table lists this clonotype with a few counts. The V and J genes are TRBV20-1 and TRBJ2-3; D may be TRBD2 (6 bases). This CDR3 is built from 15 residues. Trimming cost V 3 bases and J 2 bases, with 15 bases left between them. The germline gives CDR1 DFQATT, CDR2 SNEGSKA (reference sequence). The CDR3 nucleotides are TGCAGTGCTAGTACTGGCGGGGAGGTCACAGATACGCAGTATTTT. Protein sequence: CSASTGGEVTDTQYF.

This clonotype was counted ten times or more. V and J are TRBV2 and TRBJ2-7; D might be TRBD1 or TRBD2, each matching 5 bases. The germline V gene has CDR1 SNHLY and CDR2 FYNNEI. This CDR3 region has 16 residues. The germline V and J ends were trimmed by 1 base and 3 bases, with 16 bases remaining between them. The CDR3 DNA is TGTGCCAGCAGTGAAGTATTAGAGGGACCAGGCTACGAGCAGTACTTC. Translated: CASSEVLEGPGYEQYF. Supplemented by reference TRBV2 and TRBJ2-7, the full variable domain reads EPEVTQTPSHQVTQMGQEVILRCVPISNHLYFYWYRQILGQKVEFLVSFYNNEISEKSEIFDDQFSVERPDGSNFTLKIRSTKLEDSAMYFCASSEVLEGPGYEQYFGPGTRLTVT.

There are many counts of this clonotype. V usage is TRBV5-1 and J usage is TRBJ2-7; 10 nucleotides match TRBD2. The length of the CDR3 is 20 residues. Germline-derived CDR1 and CDR2 are SGHRS and YFSETQ. V was pared by 0 bases and J by 2 bases, with 17 bases of the junction left unmatched. The CDR3 DNA follows: TGCGCCAGCAGCTTGGATCCTAGCGGGAGATCTTTGGGGATCCCCTACGAGCAGTACTTC. Translation gives CASSLDPSGRSLGIPYEQYF.

This clonotype was seen many times. The chain links TRBV5-8 to TRBJ2-7; D gene unclear. The V end was cut by 1 base, the J end by 0 bases, with 14 bases between. In germline, CDR1 is SGHTS, CDR2 YDEGEE. The CDR3 has 16 amino acids. The CDR3 is CASSLWPRRSSYEQYF. Here the CDR3 DNA reads TGTGCCAGCAGCTTGTGGCCTCGTAGGAGCTCCTACGAGCAGTACTTC.

The chain joins TRBV12-3 or TRBV12-4 to TRBJ1-2; a possible D gene is TRBD1 (5 bases). This CDR3 contains 12 residues. V shed 5 bases and J shed 8 bases, with 12 bases lying between them. The CDR3 sequence: CASSPLQEGYTF. The DNA of the CDR3 is TGTGCCAGCAGTCCACTACAGGAGGGCTACACCTTC.

This clonotype has ten or more counts. V gene TRBV18 combines with J gene TRBJ2-5; 8 bases are a match to TRBD1. V shed 0 bases, J shed 3 bases, and the junction held 6 bases outside the gene matches. Germline values: CDR1 KGHSH, CDR2 LQKENI. The CDR3 runs to 16 residues. The CDR3 is CASSPPDREGEETQYF. The CDR3, as DNA: TGTGCCAGCTCACCACCGGACAGGGAAGGTGAAGAGACCCAGTACTTC.

V and J are TRBV6-5 and TRBJ2-2, with TRBD2 as a possible D gene (5 bases). The germline CDR1 and CDR2 sequences are MNHEY and SVGAGI. V was pared by 6 bases and J by 6 bases, with 8 bases between. The CDR3 sequence is 12 residues long. The CDR3 region has the DNA TGTGCCAGCAGACTCGGGGCCGGGGAGCTGTTTTTT. Amino acid sequence: CASRLGAGELFF.

In its sample, this clonotype was seen many times. CDR3 in DNA: TGCGCCAGCAGACCCGGGACACACGACCCCTACGAGCAGTACTTC. Amino acid sequence: CASRPGTHDPYEQYF. J is TRBJ2-7 and V is TRBV10-2; weak D call: TRBD1 (6 bases). Germline-derived CDR1 and CDR2 are WSHSY and SAAADI. The CDR3 length is 15 residues. The ends were cut back, 6 bases at V and 2 bases at J, with 17 bases in the middle.

The rearrangement links TRBV7-2 to TRBJ2-3; D ambiguous. Germline CDR1 and CDR2: SGHTA and FQGNSA. This CDR3 comprises 18 residues. V lost 0 bases and J lost 1, with 17 bases in between. The CDR3 sequence: CASSLAKRTLWGTDTQYF. The DNA for the CDR3 is TGTGCCAGCAGCTTAGCGAAGCGCACCTTATGGGGCACAGATACGCAGTATTTT.

This clonotype has more than one count but fewer than ten. V usage is TRBV27 and J usage is TRBJ2-5; D is ambiguous. In germline, CDR1 is MNHEY, CDR2 SMNVEV (reference sequence). V shed 3 bases and J shed 2 bases, with 10 bases lying between them. The CDR3 runs 14 residues. The CDR3 loop reads CASSFFGIQETQYF. CDR3 DNA: TGTGCCAGCAGTTTCTTCGGAATACAAGAGACCCAGTACTTC.

CDR3 nucleotide sequence: TGCGCCAGCAGCTTGATCCAAGAGACCCAGTACTTC. Its protein is CASSLIQETQYF. This chain links TRBV5-1 with TRBJ2-5; D uncertain. Trimming took 1 base from V and 1 from J, leaving 2 bases between them. Germline CDR1 reads SGHRS; CDR2 reads YFSETQ. The CDR3 sequence is 12 residues long. The full variable domain, completed using reference TRBV5-1 and TRBJ2-5, is KAGVTQTPRYLIKTRGQQVTLSCSPISGHRSVSWYQQTPGQGLQFLFEYFSETQRNKGNFPGRFSGRQFSNSRSEMNVSTLELGDSALYLCASSLIQETQYFGPGTRLLVL.

The sample holds many counts of this clonotype. The genes are TRBV7-9 and TRBJ1-4; D perhaps matches TRBD1 (5 bases). Trimming took off 10 bases at V and 5 bases at J, with 14 bases between the two ends. This CDR3 is built from 13 residues. Germline V CDR1 and CDR2: SEHNR, FQNEAQ (reference sequence). In DNA, the CDR3 is TGTGCCACCCGGCTGGGGGAAAATGAAAAACTGTTTTTT. Residues: CATRLGENEKLFF.

This clonotype appeared a few times. The genes are TRBV11-3 and TRBJ2-1; 12 bases are shared with TRBD2. This CDR3 region has 16 residues. V was pared by 2 bases and J by 7 bases, with 6 bases of the junction left unmatched. Germline V gene data show CDR1 as SGHNT and CDR2 as YENEEA. CDR3 loop: CASSLTKLAGGNEQFF. In DNA, the CDR3 is TGTGCCAGCAGCTTAACGAAACTAGCGGGAGGAAATGAGCAGTTCTTC. Filled out from reference TRBV11-3 and TRBJ2-1, the complete variable domain reads EAGVVQSPRYKIIEKKQPVAFWCNPISGHNTLYWYLQNLGQGPELLIRYENEEAVDDSQLPKDRFSAERLKGVDSTLKIQPAELGDSAVYLCASSLTKLAGGNEQFFGPGTRLTVL.